The entry below describes one TCR beta chain. It has no known antigen specificity. Base qualities are not provided; no much larger clone lies one nucleotide away. TCRbeta CDR3 regions were amplified from genomic DNA by means of the immunoSEQ Assay, a bias-controlled multiplex PCR. As for how the authors treated the data: The number of nucleated cells in each sample was estimated from the amplification of reference gene primers within the assay. To quantify the absolute abundance of each unique TCRbeta CDR3 rearrangement, sequence reads were collapsed and filtered. Productive Simpson clonality was computed per sample as the square root of Simpson's diversity index over productive rearrangements. Not all clones reach the TCRdb copy of this immuneACCESS table, which keeps in-frame sequences only. Checked studies attribute under half of the gap to unresolved V genes and leave the rest unexplained. From that table come the V and J calls and clone size; the DNA was used to work out D and trimming. In this sample the table shows about 160,000 clones, 86% of which occur a single time. The ten largest clonotypes hold roughly 4% of the sample.

Each collaborating institution followed its own protocols to collect whole blood in K2EDTA tubes. For TCRbeta analysis, collaborators shipped samples in one of three forms: frozen whole blood, isolated PBMCs, or DNA extracted from either of those sample types. This sample was taken from a study of blood T cell repertoires in COVID-19 (dated by TCRdb to the early 2020s). For context, the study as a whole: The collaborator samples originated in the United States, Italy and Spain and spanned the acute and convalescent phases of COVID-19. The repertoires were made available in a free public database intended to serve as a resource for research on the immune response to SARS-CoV-2. Samples were obtained from the ongoing ImmuneRACE study (first 160 participants) and from about 1,300 subjects provided by 6 global collaborators. Deeply sampled blood TCRbeta repertoires from subjects exposed to, actively infected with, or recovered from COVID-19 were included in the dataset. The prospective study material was composed of cDNA or gDNA derived from T cells, B-cell-depleted T cells, or PBMCs. Nearly every sample came with metadata listing a de-identified subject ID, COVID-19 status, age in years and sex. Where available, HLA class I and class II types were taken from metadata supplied by the sample provider and were not determined by assay-based typing.

What the study reported, not specific to this receptor: Clinical and demographic metadata were provided uncurated, with the amount varying by source and participant.

The receptor was isolated from a woman between 70 and 85 years old with acute or convalescent COVID-19. The sequencing input was peripheral blood.

The CDR3 region has the sequence CAWSVGASGTEAFF. The DNA sequence is TGTGCCTGGAGTGTAGGGGCCTCGGGCACTGAAGCTTTCTTT. The chain joins TRBV30 to TRBJ1-1; perhaps TRBD1 is the D gene, with 5 bases matching. The CDR3 measures 14 amino acids from cysteine to phenylalanine. Only CDR3 DNA remains: 42 bases, in frame from the first base. V gives up 0 bases and J gives up 4 bases, and the segment between their germline ends measures 12 bases. The germline V gene (reference sequence) gives CDR1 as GTSNPN and CDR2 as SVGIG.